Detailed here is one T cell receptor (beta chain). Produced via immunoSEQ multiplex PCR; TCRdb's table is partial and in-frame only. Of almost 85,000 clones listed, roughly 90% are singletons. The data were taken from a study of blood T cell repertoires in COVID-19. The CDR3 runs to 14 residues. The germline CDR1 and CDR2 sequences are SQVTM and ANQGSEA. Trimming took 3 bases from V and 9 from J; bases not matched to a gene: 4. The sample comprised PBMCs or T cells enriched from blood (not recorded which). This clonotype originated in a woman in her fifties or sixties with acute COVID-19. J is TRBJ2-1 and V is TRBV29-1, with 14 bases lining up with TRBD2. CDR3 DNA: TGCAGCGTTGAGGGACTAGCGGGAGCCATTGAGCAGTTCTTC. Protein product: CSVEGLAGAIEQFF.